This T cell receptor beta chain is drawn from a study of cytomegalovirus exposure and HLA in healthy donors. This CDR3 contains 16 residues. V lost 4 bases, J lost 6 bases, and 10 bases stayed unmatched. In germline, CDR1 is SEHNR, CDR2 FQNEAQ (reference sequence). Measured with immunoSEQ multiplex PCR; TCRdb has only the in-frame clones, and not every one. This sample carries about 74,000 clones, around 94% of them seen once, and the ten largest clones take roughly 2%. Separate from the approximately 650-subject first cohort, the 120-subject validation cohort was the one that the donors belonged to.

The chain employs TRBV7-9 and TRBJ1-1; 11 bases are shared with TRBD1. Sequencing was carried out using PBMCs. The source of this sequence is a woman aged 18-35 years in good health and CMV-seropositive. CDR3 nucleotide sequence: TGTGCCAGCAGCTCGCTTCCGGGACAGGGGGAGGCTGAAGCTTTCTTT. Residues: CASSSLPGQGEAEAFF. Using reference TRBV7-9 and TRBJ1-1 for the parts outside the CDR3, the full variable domain is DTGVSQNPRHKITKRGQNVTFRCDPISEHNRLYWYRQTLGQGPEFLTYFQNEAQLEKSRLLSDRFSAERPKGSFSTLEIQRTEQGDSAMYLCASSSLPGQGEAEAFFGQGTRLTVV.